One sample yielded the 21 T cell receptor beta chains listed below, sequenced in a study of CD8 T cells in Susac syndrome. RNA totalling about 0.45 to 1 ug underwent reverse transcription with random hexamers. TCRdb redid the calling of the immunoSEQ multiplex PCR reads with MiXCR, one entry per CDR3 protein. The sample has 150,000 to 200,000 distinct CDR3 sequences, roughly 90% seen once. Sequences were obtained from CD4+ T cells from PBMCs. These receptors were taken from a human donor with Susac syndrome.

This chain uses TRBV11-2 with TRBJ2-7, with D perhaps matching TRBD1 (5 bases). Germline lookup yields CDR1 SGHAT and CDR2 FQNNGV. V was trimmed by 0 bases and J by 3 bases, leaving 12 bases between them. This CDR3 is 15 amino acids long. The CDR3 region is CASSLDRQTGYEQYF. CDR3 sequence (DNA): TGTGCCAGCAGCTTAGATAGACAGACGGGCTACGAGCAGTACTTC.

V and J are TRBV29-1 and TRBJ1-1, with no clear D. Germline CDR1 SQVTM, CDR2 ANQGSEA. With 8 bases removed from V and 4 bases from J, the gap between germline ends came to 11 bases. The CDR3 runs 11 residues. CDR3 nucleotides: TGCAGCTCTCGTTTCGGCACTGAAGCTTTCTTT. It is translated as CSSRFGTEAFF. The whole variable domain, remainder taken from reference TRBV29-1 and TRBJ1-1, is SAVISQKPSRDICQRGTSLTIQCQVDSQVTMMFWYRQQPGQSLTLIATANQGSEATYESGFVIDKFPISRPNLTFSTLTVSNMSPEDSSIYLCSSRFGTEAFFGQGTRLTVV.

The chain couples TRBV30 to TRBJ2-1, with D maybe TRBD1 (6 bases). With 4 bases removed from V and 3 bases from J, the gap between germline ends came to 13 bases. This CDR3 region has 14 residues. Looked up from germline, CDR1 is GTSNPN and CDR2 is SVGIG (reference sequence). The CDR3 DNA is TGTGCCTGGACCCCAGGACAGCTCTACAATGAGCAGTTCTTC. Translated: CAWTPGQLYNEQFF.

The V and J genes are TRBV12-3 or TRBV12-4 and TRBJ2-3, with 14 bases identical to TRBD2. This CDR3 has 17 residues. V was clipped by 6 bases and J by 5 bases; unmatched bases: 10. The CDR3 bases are TGTGCCAGCAGGGGACTAGCGGGGGTCCCGGTGAAAGATACGCAGTATTTT. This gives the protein CASRGLAGVPVKDTQYF.

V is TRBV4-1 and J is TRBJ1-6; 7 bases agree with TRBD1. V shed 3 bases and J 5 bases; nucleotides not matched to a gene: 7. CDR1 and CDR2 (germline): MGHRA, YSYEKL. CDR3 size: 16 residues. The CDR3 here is CASSQGPTGNNSPLHF. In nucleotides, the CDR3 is TGCGCCAGCAGCCAGGGACCGACAGGGAATAATTCACCCCTCCACTTT.

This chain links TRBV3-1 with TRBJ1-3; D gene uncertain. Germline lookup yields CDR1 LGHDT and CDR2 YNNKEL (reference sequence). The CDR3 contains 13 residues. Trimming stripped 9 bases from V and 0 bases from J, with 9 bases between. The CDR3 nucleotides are TGTGCCAGTAAAGAGAACTCTGGAAACACCATATATTTT. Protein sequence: CASKENSGNTIYF.

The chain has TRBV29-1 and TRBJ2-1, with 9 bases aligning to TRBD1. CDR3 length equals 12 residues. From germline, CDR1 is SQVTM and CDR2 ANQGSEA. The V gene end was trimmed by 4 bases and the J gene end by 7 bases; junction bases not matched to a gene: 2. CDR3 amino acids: CSVGQGVNEQFF. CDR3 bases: TGCAGCGTTGGACAGGGGGTAAATGAGCAGTTCTTC.

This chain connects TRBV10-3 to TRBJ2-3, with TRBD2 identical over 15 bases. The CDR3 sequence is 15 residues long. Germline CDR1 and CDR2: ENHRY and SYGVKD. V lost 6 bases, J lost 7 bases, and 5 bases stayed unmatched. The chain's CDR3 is CAISGTSGGRNTQYF. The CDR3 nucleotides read TGTGCCATCAGCGGGACTAGCGGGGGGCGTAATACGCAGTATTTT.

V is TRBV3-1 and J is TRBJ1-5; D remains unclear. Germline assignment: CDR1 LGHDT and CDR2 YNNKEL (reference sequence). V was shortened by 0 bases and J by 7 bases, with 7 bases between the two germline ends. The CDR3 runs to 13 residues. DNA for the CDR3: TGTGCCAGCAGCCAAGATCTGATGCAGCCCCAGCATTTT. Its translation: CASSQDLMQPQHF.

CDR3 sequence: CASSADRGSEKLFF. The CDR3 region has the DNA TGTGCCAGTAGCGCCGACAGGGGAAGTGAAAAACTGTTTTTT. V is TRBV19 and J is TRBJ1-4, with 8 nucleotides matching TRBD1. V was pared by 6 bases and J by 7 bases, with 7 bases of the junction left unmatched. CDR1 and CDR2 (germline): LNHDA, SQIVND (reference sequence). The CDR3 runs to 14 residues. Based on the CDR3 plus reference TRBV19 and TRBJ1-4, the full variable domain is DGGITQSPKYLFRKEGQNVTLSCEQNLNHDAMYWYRQDPGQGLRLIYYSQIVNDFQKGDIAEGYSVSREKKESFPLTVTSAQKNPTAFYLCASSADRGSEKLFFGSGTQLSVL.

The CDR3 DNA sequence: TGTGCCACCAGCAGAAAAAAGGCAGGGAACAACGAGCAGTACTTC. Translation gives CATSRKKAGNNEQYF. The chain recombines TRBV15 with TRBJ2-7, with D maybe TRBD1 (5 bases). Germline V gene sequence: CDR1 LNHNV, CDR2 YYDKDF (reference sequence). This CDR3 spans 15 amino acids. V lost 2 bases to trimming and J lost 5 bases, with 16 bases between them.

CDR3: CSASSFVPGPTYNEQFF. In DNA form, the CDR3 reads TGCAGTGCTAGTTCGTTTGTGCCGGGTCCCACCTACAATGAGCAGTTCTTC. The J gene is TRBJ2-1, the V gene TRBV20-1; D is uncertain. V lost 3 bases, J lost 2 bases, and 20 bases lay in between. CDR1 and CDR2 (germline): DFQATT, SNEGSKA (reference sequence). The CDR3 totals 17 residues.

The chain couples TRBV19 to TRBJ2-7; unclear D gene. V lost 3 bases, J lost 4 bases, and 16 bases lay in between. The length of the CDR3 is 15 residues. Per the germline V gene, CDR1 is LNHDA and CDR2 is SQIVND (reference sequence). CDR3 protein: CASSISVDSFYEQYF. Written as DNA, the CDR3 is TGTGCCAGTAGTATTTCCGTTGACTCCTTTTACGAGCAGTACTTC.

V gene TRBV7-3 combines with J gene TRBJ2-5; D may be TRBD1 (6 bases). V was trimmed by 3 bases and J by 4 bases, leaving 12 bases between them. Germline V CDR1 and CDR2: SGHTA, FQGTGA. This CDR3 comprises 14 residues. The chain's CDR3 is CASSLGHPRETQYF. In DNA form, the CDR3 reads TGTGCCAGCAGCTTGGGACATCCCAGAGAGACCCAGTACTTC.

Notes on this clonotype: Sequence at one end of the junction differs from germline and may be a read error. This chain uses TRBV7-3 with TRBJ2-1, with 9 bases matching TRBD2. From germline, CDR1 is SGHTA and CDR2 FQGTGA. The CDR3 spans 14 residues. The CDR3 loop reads CASSPGSSGRNLSF. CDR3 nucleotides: TGTGCCAGCAGCCCCGGGAGTAGCGGGAGAAATCTGTCCTTC.

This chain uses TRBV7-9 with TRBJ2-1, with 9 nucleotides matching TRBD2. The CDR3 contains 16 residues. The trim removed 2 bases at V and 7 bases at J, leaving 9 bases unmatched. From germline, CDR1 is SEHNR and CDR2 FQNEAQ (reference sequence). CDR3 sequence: CASSLNGAGGQNEQFF. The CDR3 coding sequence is TGTGCCAGCAGCTTAAACGGAGCGGGGGGCCAAAATGAGCAGTTCTTC.

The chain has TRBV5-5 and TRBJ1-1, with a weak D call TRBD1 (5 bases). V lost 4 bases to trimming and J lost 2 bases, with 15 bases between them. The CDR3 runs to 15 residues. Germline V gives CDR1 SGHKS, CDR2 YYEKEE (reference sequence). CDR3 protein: CASSARGTYNTEAFF. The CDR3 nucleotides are TGTGCCAGCAGCGCCCGCGGGACGTACAACACTGAAGCTTTCTTT.

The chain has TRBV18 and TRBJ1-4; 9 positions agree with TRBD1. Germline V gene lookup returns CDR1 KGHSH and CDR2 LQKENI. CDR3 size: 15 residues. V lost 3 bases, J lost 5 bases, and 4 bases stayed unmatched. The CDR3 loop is CASSPRTGENEKLFF. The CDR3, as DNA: TGTGCCAGCTCACCGCGGACAGGGGAGAATGAAAAACTGTTTTTT.

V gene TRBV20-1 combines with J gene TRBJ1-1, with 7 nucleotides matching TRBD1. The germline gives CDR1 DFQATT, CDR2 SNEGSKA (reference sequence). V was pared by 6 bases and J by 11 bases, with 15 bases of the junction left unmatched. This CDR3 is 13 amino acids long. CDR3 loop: CSAVQPTGFYAFF. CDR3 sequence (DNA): TGCAGTGCCGTTCAACCGACAGGGTTTTACGCTTTCTTT.

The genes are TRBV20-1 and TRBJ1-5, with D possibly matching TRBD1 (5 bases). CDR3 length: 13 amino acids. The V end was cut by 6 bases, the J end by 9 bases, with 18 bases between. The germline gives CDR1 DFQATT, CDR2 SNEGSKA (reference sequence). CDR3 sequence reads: CSAREGEDWPQHF. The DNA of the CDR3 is TGCAGTGCCCGGGAAGGGGAAGACTGGCCCCAGCATTTT.

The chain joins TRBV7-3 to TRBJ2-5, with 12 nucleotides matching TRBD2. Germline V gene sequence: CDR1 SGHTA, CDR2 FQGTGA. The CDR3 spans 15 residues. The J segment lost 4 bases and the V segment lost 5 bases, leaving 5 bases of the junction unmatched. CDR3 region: CASSPTSGGSETQYF. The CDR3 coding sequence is TGTGCCAGCAGCCCGACTAGCGGGGGTTCAGAGACCCAGTACTTC.